This TCR beta chain is drawn from a study of blood T cell repertoires in COVID-19. Study context: Specimens from acute and convalescent COVID-19 originated in the United States, Italy and Spain.

Using immunoSEQ multiplex PCR, the repertoire was profiled, and TCRdb retains in-frame clones only, with some absent. The sample contains more than 60,000 clones, about 90% of which appear only once. V was trimmed by 2 bases and J by 3 bases, leaving 9 bases between them. Germline V gives CDR1 SGHRS, CDR2 YFSETQ. The CDR3 has 13 residues. This rearrangement joins TRBV5-1 to TRBJ2-7, with TRBD2 as a possible D gene (5 bases). This TCR came from a man over 45 with acute or convalescent COVID-19. Sequencing was performed on peripheral blood. The CDR3: CASSFGGGYEQYF. The CDR3 DNA is TGCGCCAGCAGCTTTGGTGGAGGCTACGAGCAGTACTTC.